One sample yielded the 14 T cell receptor beta chains listed below, sequenced in a study of graft-versus-host responses after intestinal transplantation. Assay: immunoSEQ multiplex PCR; the TCRdb copy retains only in-frame clones and omits some. The sample lists roughly 39,000 clones; 90% to 95% were seen once. Their recognized antigens are unknown. The source was unstimulated CD8+ T cells sorted from spleen or lymph node cells, collected before transplant. Receptors were obtained from a human donor who was the organ donor for an intestinal transplant.

The chain employs TRBV15 and TRBJ2-5, with 7 bases lining up with TRBD2. CDR3 size: 15 residues. Germline CDR1 and CDR2: LNHNV and YYDKDF (reference sequence). J lost 4 bases, V lost 3 bases, and 8 bases had no gene match. The CDR3 loop is CATSSSEGRGETQYF. The CDR3 coding sequence is TGTGCCACCAGCAGCTCCGAGGGGAGGGGAGAGACCCAGTACTTC.

The V call is TRBV10-1, the J call TRBJ2-3; a weak D match, TRBD2 (6 bases). Germline lookup yields CDR1 WNHNN and CDR2 SYGVQD (reference sequence). The CDR3 runs to 15 residues. V lost 0 bases to trimming and J lost 2 bases, with 9 bases between them. This CDR3 is CASSESVADTDTQYF. In DNA form, the CDR3 reads TGCGCCAGCAGTGAGTCGGTAGCGGACACAGATACGCAGTATTTT.

In this sample, this clone turned up once. The chain employs TRBV4-3 and TRBJ2-1; D is unresolved. The CDR3 runs 15 residues. CDR1 is LGHNA and CDR2 is YSLEER in the germline V gene. Between the trimmed V and J ends, which lost 0 bases and 8 bases, there was a span of 14 bases. The CDR3 DNA reads TGCGCCAGCAGCCAAGACGAGCGCTCCGGTGATGAGCAGTTCTTC. This translates into CASSQDERSGDEQFF.

The V and J genes are TRBV4-1 and TRBJ2-1; TRBD1 matches 9 bases. The trim removed 2 bases at V and 2 bases at J, leaving 7 bases unmatched. The germline V gene has CDR1 MGHRA and CDR2 YSYEKL. The CDR3 runs to 17 residues. The CDR3 here is CASSQPLDRGPYNEQFF. CDR3 coding DNA: TGCGCCAGCAGCCAACCCCTGGACAGGGGCCCCTACAATGAGCAGTTCTTC.

This sequence joins TRBV5-1 and TRBJ2-2, with 8 nucleotides matching TRBD1. The CDR3 covers 16 residues. The V and J ends lost 0 bases and 8 bases, in that order; junction bases with no gene match: 9. Germline CDR1 is SGHRS and CDR2 is YFSETQ. The CDR3 nucleotides read TGCGCCAGCAGCTTGGACCTGGACAGGGCCCTTGGGGAGCTGTTTTTT. The encoded protein is CASSLDLDRALGELFF.

This chain links TRBV7-8 with TRBJ1-2, with TRBD1 identical over 9 bases. The germline gives CDR1 SGHVS, CDR2 FQNEAQ. Losses at the gene ends were 3 bases for V and 8 bases for J; bases not matched to a gene: 13. CDR3 length: 16 residues. The CDR3 bases are TGTGCCAGCAGCTTTGCATTCCTCCGGGACAGGGAAGGCTACACCTTC. Encoded protein: CASSFAFLRDREGYTF.

This sequence joins TRBV27 and TRBJ2-5; D is perhaps TRBD1 or TRBD2 (6 bases each). The CDR3 has 14 amino acids. The germline gives CDR1 MNHEY, CDR2 SMNVEV (reference sequence). The V end lost 3 bases, the J end lost 5 bases, and 13 bases lay between the germline ends. CDR3 sequence (DNA): TGTGCCAGCAGTTTTTTAGGGGGGCTCGAGACCCAGTACTTC. Translation: CASSFLGGLETQYF.

CDR3 DNA sequence: TGTGCCAGCAGCCCTGCCTCCTATAATTCACCCCTCCACTTT. Translating it yields CASSPASYNSPLHF. This sequence joins TRBV27 and TRBJ1-6; D ambiguous. Deletions cut 6 bases from V and 0 bases from J, with 6 bases between. This CDR3 contains 14 residues. The germline CDR1 and CDR2 sequences are MNHEY and SMNVEV (reference sequence).

The chain couples TRBV9 to TRBJ2-1; weak D call: TRBD2 (6 bases). The germline V gene encodes CDR1 SGDLS and CDR2 YYNGEE. Trimming took off 4 bases at V and 6 bases at J, with 17 bases between the two ends. CDR3 length equals 15 residues. The CDR3 sequence: CASSPSDGGVNEQFF. In DNA, the CDR3 is TGTGCCAGCAGCCCATCCGACGGAGGGGTCAATGAGCAGTTCTTC.

The genes are TRBV7-8 and TRBJ2-3; D is unresolved. Germline assignment: CDR1 SGHVS and CDR2 FQNEAQ. This CDR3 has 15 residues. With 2 bases removed from V and 0 bases from J, the gap between germline ends came to 9 bases. The CDR3 sequence: CASSLTLPSTDTQYF. The DNA of the CDR3 is TGTGCCAGCAGCTTAACCCTACCTAGCACAGATACGCAGTATTTT.

This chain uses TRBV4-1 with TRBJ1-5; D not resolved. The CDR3 covers 14 residues. Germline values: CDR1 MGHRA, CDR2 YSYEKL. Trimming pared 1 base from V and 6 bases from J, leaving 10 bases between. The CDR3 protein is CASSQGLGSQPQHF. The CDR3 DNA is TGCGCCAGCAGCCAAGGTTTAGGAAGTCAGCCCCAGCATTTT.

This sequence joins TRBV15 and TRBJ2-1, with D tentatively TRBD1 or TRBD2 (5 bases each). The V gene's germline CDR1 is LNHNV and CDR2 YYDKDF (reference sequence). Trimming left V 4 bases short and J 3 bases short, with 16 bases between. The CDR3 totals 16 residues. DNA of the CDR3: TGTGCCACCAGCAATTTTCCGGGACCGATCTACAATGAGCAGTTCTTC. This sequence encodes CATSNFPGPIYNEQFF.

The rearrangement links TRBV4-1 to TRBJ1-2; 10 positions agree with TRBD1. The CDR3 is 17 amino acids. Germline values: CDR1 MGHRA, CDR2 YSYEKL. J was trimmed by 6 bases and V by 3 bases; bases with no gene match: 13. The CDR3, as DNA: TGCGCCAGCAGCCACCACTACCGGGACAGGGGATGTGATGGCTACACCTTC. This codes for CASSHHYRDRGCDGYTF.

This sequence joins TRBV29-1 and TRBJ2-7, with 8 positions matching TRBD2. Germline V CDR1 and CDR2: SQVTM, ANQGSEA. V was pared by 4 bases and J by 6 bases, with 8 bases of the junction left unmatched. The CDR3 length is 13 residues. The CDR3 DNA reads as TGCAGCGTTGTGGTAGCGGGACGAGGCGAGCAGTACTTC. Its translation is CSVVVAGRGEQYF.